This TCR beta chain was observed in a study of blood T cells in healthy people across ages. Study results and limitations: Higher naive T cell percentage went strongly together with higher TCR beta diversity.

Combining a sample-barcoded 5' primer with a J-beta primer mix, a second PCR ran for roughly 6 to 11 cycles. TCRdb called the 5' RACE reads again in MiXCR, with one record for every CDR3 protein. The top ten hold about 27% of the sample, which has about 830,000 distinct CDR3 sequences, around 62% seen once. V lost 5 bases, J lost 3 bases, and 5 bases stayed unmatched. Germline CDR1 and CDR2: DFQATT and SNEGSKA (reference sequence). The CDR3 consists of 14 residues. This clonotype was found a few times. Its antigen is unidentified. No fewer than 7 million PBMCs went into each sample. The TCR sequence derives from a man younger than 45 in good health. V gene TRBV20-1 combines with J gene TRBJ2-3; TRBD1 agrees at 10 bases. Material for sequencing was blood. CDR3 sequence: CSAPDRGRTDTQYF. The CDR3 nucleotides read TGCAGTGCTCCGGACAGGGGGAGGACAGATACGCAGTATTTT.